This TCR beta chain was captured by sequencing in a study of T cells in Graves' hyperthyroidism and ophthalmopathy. Study conclusions and caveats: Stable hyperthyroidism and ophthalmopathy were separated using 13 V-J signatures.

This clonotype was seen ten or more times. Its specificity is unknown. The TCR beta CDR3 regions underwent amplification using RNA transcripts as the source. The TCR CDR3 first-round RT-PCR relied on the HTBI primer set. TCRdb analysed the multiplex PCR reads with MiXCR anew, one entry per CDR3 protein. The sample has under 200,000 distinct CDR3 sequences; around 8.9% are singletons. This CDR3 spans 17 amino acids. Looked up from germline, CDR1 is SEHNR and CDR2 is FQNEAQ (reference sequence). The V and J ends lost 5 bases and 8 bases, in that order; junction bases with no gene match: 18. The TCR originated in a young woman with Graves' hyperthyroidism that later progressed to Graves' ophthalmopathy. The rearrangement links TRBV7-9 to TRBJ2-1, with 7 bases matching TRBD2. Material: blood. The chain's CDR3 is CASSPIMGGGRFDEQFF. The CDR3 nucleotides are TGTGCCAGCAGCCCCATTATGGGGGGGGGACGATTCGATGAGCAGTTCTTC.